Following are 8 T cell receptor beta chains from one sample sequenced in a study of glioma-infiltrating T cells after dendritic cell vaccination. Sequenced by immunoSEQ multiplex PCR; TCRdb stores in-frame clones only, minus some. The sample has roughly 83,000 clones; 85% to 90% are singletons. This material consisted of blood, taken before dendritic cell vaccination. Receptors originate from a human donor with glioblastoma.

This clone was picked up a small number of times. This chain uses TRBV4-3 with TRBJ1-2, with TRBD1 as a possible D gene (5 bases). Germline CDR1 is LGHNA and CDR2 is YSLEER. V lost 0 bases, J lost 4 bases, and 12 bases lay in between. The CDR3 contains 15 residues. The CDR3 coding sequence is TGCGCCAGCAGCCAAGACAGGGTAGGACCCTATGGCTACACCTTC. Amino acid sequence: CASSQDRVGPYGYTF.

This sequence joins TRBV5-1 and TRBJ2-4; TRBD1 aligns across 8 bases. Trimming removed 4 bases from V and 2 bases from J; junction bases left unmatched: 14. From germline, CDR1 is SGHRS and CDR2 YFSETQ. This CDR3 is 18 amino acids long. CDR3 nucleotide sequence: TGCGCCAGCAGCCCGGACAGGGAAGGGTCTCGAACCAAAAACATTCAGTACTTC. Its protein is CASSPDREGSRTKNIQYF. Drawing the rest from reference TRBV5-1 and TRBJ2-4, the complete variable domain is KAGVTQTPRYLIKTRGQQVTLSCSPISGHRSVSWYQQTPGQGLQFLFEYFSETQRNKGNFPGRFSGRQFSNSRSEMNVSTLELGDSALYLCASSPDREGSRTKNIQYFGAGTRLSVL.

This rearrangement joins TRBV14 to TRBJ1-3, with D uncertain. The V gene's germline CDR1 is SGHDN and CDR2 FVKESK. The CDR3 is made up of 13 amino acids. V was trimmed by 6 bases and J by 0 bases, leaving 6 bases between them. The CDR3 region is CASRALSGNTIYF. CDR3 DNA sequence: TGTGCCAGCAGGGCCCTCTCTGGAAACACCATATATTTT.

The chain carries TRBV9 and TRBJ2-1; 10 bases are a match to TRBD2. The CDR3 is 15 residues long. The trim removed 3 bases at V and 7 bases at J, leaving 7 bases unmatched. Germline V CDR1 and CDR2: SGDLS, YYNGEE. The CDR3 DNA is TGTGCCAGCAGCGCCGGGACTAGCGAGGAGAATGAGCAGTTCTTC. The encoded protein is CASSAGTSEENEQFF.

This sequence joins TRBV7-2 and TRBJ2-7, with 10 bases identical to TRBD1. The CDR3 runs 17 residues. Germline V CDR1 and CDR2: SGHTA, FQGNSA. J was trimmed by 6 bases and V by 5 bases; bases with no gene match: 16. The CDR3 is CASSEPGTGAQGPEQYF. CDR3 bases: TGTGCCAGCAGCGAACCCGGGACAGGGGCCCAAGGCCCCGAGCAGTACTTC.

V gene TRBV5-1 combines with J gene TRBJ2-1; D unresolved. The germline V gene has CDR1 SGHRS and CDR2 YFSETQ. V lost 0 bases, J lost 0 bases, and 10 bases lay in between. This CDR3 has 16 amino acids. CDR3 DNA sequence: TGCGCCAGCAGCTTGGAGCTAGTCAGCTCCTACAATGAGCAGTTCTTC. This gives the protein CASSLELVSSYNEQFF.

The J gene is TRBJ1-1, the V gene TRBV5-1; D perhaps matches TRBD1 (6 bases). The ends were cut back, 5 bases at V and 8 bases at J, with 13 bases in the middle. The germline CDR1 and CDR2 sequences are SGHRS and YFSETQ. The CDR3 runs 12 residues. The DNA for the CDR3 is TGCGCCAGCAGTCAGGGGCGCGTCGAAGCTTTCTTT. Protein: CASSQGRVEAFF.

This chain links TRBV30 with TRBJ2-3, with a possible D match to TRBD2 (5 bases). Trimming took 3 bases from V and 3 from J, leaving 19 bases between them. Germline loops: CDR1 GTSNPN, CDR2 SVGIG (reference sequence). The CDR3 extends over 16 amino acids. The CDR3 loop reads CAWRSEGGRRTDTQYF. The CDR3 region has the DNA TGTGCCTGGAGATCTGAGGGCGGAAGGCGGACAGATACGCAGTATTTT. Full variable domain (remainder filled in from reference TRBV30 and TRBJ2-3): SQTIHQWPATLVQPVGSPLSLECTVEGTSNPNLYWYRQAAGRGLQLLFYSVGIGQISSEVPQNLSASRPQDRQFILSSKKLLLSDSGFYLCAWRSEGGRRTDTQYFGPGTRLTVL.